The 5 T cell receptor beta chains given below trace back to one sample, sequenced in a study of T cell repertoires in cytomegalovirus infection. Via MiXCR, TCRdb re-called the reads, giving one row per CDR3 protein. The sample has approximately 500,000 distinct CDR3 sequences, approximately 10% seen once. Sequenced sample: PBMCs. The receptors originated from a human donor in good health (CMV status not recorded). Some clones in this sample may be carry-over from other donors' samples.

This clonotype occurred many times. This chain uses TRBV7-2 with TRBJ2-3, with D perhaps TRBD1 (6 bases). The CDR3 has 14 residues. V lost 3 bases to trimming and J lost 2 bases, with 9 bases between them. CDR1 is SGHTA, CDR2 FQGNSA, per germline. The chain's CDR3 is CASSLGTPTDTQYF. Written as DNA, the CDR3 is TGTGCCAGCAGCTTGGGGACACCCACAGATACGCAGTATTTT.

The chain employs TRBV2 and TRBJ1-2, with no clear D. The germline gives CDR1 SNHLY, CDR2 FYNNEI. The CDR3 loop spans 14 amino acids. V dropped 3 bases and J dropped 2 bases, with 10 bases sitting between them. CDR3 coding DNA: TGTGCCAGCAGTGACAATACCTTCAACTATGGCTACACCTTC. Translating gives CASSDNTFNYGYTF.

In this sample, this clonotype turned up once. This clone may be a read error of a much larger clone one base away. J is TRBJ2-7 and V is TRBV28; D not certain. Trimming removed 5 bases at V and 4 bases at J, with 12 bases between. The length of the CDR3 is 13 residues. Germline V lookup: CDR1 MDHEN, CDR2 SYDVKM. The CDR3 region has the DNA TGTGCCAGCAGTGTGGGTCAGGAGTACGAGCAGTACTTC. It yields the protein CASSVGQEYEQYF.

This clonotype has a count of ten or more. The chain is built from TRBV7-3 and TRBJ2-1, with a weak D call TRBD2 (5 bases). The V gene's germline CDR1 is SGHTA and CDR2 FQGTGA. This CDR3 contains 17 residues. V dropped 5 bases and J dropped 0 bases, with 17 bases sitting between them. DNA for the CDR3: TGTGCCAGCAGCCCCCCCGGGGTAATTAGCTCCTACAATGAGCAGTTCTTC. It is translated as CASSPPGVISSYNEQFF.

This clonotype was detected ten times or more. The CDR3 loop is CASSVVHTGMYGYTF. The CDR3 DNA follows: TGTGCCAGCAGCGTAGTTCACACAGGGATGTATGGCTACACCTTC. The rearrangement joins TRBV9 to TRBJ1-2; perhaps TRBD1 as D (6 bases). The CDR3 has 15 amino acids. Per the germline V gene, CDR1 is SGDLS and CDR2 is YYNGEE. V was shortened by 0 bases and J by 5 bases, with 14 bases between the two germline ends.